Following are 5 T cell receptor beta chains from one sample sequenced in a study of T cells in Graves' hyperthyroidism and ophthalmopathy. Regions amplified from RNA transcripts were the TCR beta CDR3 regions. During a first-round RT-PCR of the TCR CDR3, the HTBI primer set was used. TCRdb re-derived calls from the multiplex PCR reads in MiXCR, one entry per CDR3 protein. This table holds around 34,000 distinct CDR3 sequences, 40% to 65% found once. The source material was blood. The receptor set was obtained from a woman aged 40 to 55 with Graves' ophthalmopathy.

This clonotype was counted many times. The genes are TRBV6-6 and TRBJ1-1; 8 nucleotides align to TRBD1. The V and J ends lost 4 bases and 1 base, in that order; junction bases with no gene match: 2. The CDR3 length is 14 residues. Germline loops: CDR1 MNHNY, CDR2 SVGAGI (reference sequence). The CDR3 here is CASSFGQGNTEAFF. Here the CDR3 DNA reads TGTGCCAGCAGTTTCGGACAGGGGAACACTGAAGCTTTCTTT.

In this sample, this clonotype is medium-sized. The rearrangement links TRBV29-1 to TRBJ2-7; 7 nucleotides match TRBD1. The CDR3 runs 12 residues. The germline V gene encodes CDR1 SQVTM and CDR2 ANQGSEA. V was clipped by 7 bases and J by 0 bases; unmatched bases: 3. CDR3 bases: TGCAGCGGGCAGGGGGTCTCCTACGAGCAGTACTTC. Amino acids: CSGQGVSYEQYF.

The sample holds many counts of this clonotype. The gene calls are TRBV5-4 and TRBJ1-1; D unclear. Per germline, CDR1 SGHNT and CDR2 YYREEE (reference sequence). The CDR3 covers 15 residues. V was cut by 4 bases and J by 5 bases, with 18 bases left in between. CDR3 nucleotides: TGTGCCAGCAGCCCCCCCCGGGCGAGAGATACTGAAGCTTTCTTT. It is translated as CASSPPRARDTEAFF.

Remarks on this clonotype: It is likely a read error, because the conserved phenylalanine at the end of the CDR3 is missing. No DNA is shown, since the ends of the CDR3 on it are uncertain; the CDR3 is the one TCRdb lists. The chain carries TRBV12-3 or TRBV12-4 and TRBJ1-2. The CDR3 spans 14 amino acids, including both terminal residues. CDR3: CASLAGILAQWLHL.

A note on this clonotype: Lacking the conserved final phenylalanine or tryptophan, this CDR3 likely reflects a read error. The DNA is left out, because the CDR3 cannot be placed on it with certainty; the CDR3 is given as TCRdb lists it. This chain links TRBV18 with TRBJ1-1. The length of the CDR3 is 12 amino acids, counting both ends. Germline CDR1 and CDR2: KGHSH and LQKENI. CDR3 loop: CASSSDYNEQFV.